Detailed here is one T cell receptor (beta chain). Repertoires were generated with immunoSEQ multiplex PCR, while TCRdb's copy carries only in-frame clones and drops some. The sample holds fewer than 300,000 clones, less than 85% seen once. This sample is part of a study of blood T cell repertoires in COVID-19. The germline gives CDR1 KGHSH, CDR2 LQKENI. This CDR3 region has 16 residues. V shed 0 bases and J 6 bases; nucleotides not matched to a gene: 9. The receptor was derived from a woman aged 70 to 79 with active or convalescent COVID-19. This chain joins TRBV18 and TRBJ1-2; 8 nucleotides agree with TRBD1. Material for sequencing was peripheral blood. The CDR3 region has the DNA TGTGCCAGCTCACCACCCGCAGGGGGCAACGGGAATGGCTACACCTTC. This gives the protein CASSPPAGGNGNGYTF.